One and the same sample provided the 20 T cell receptor beta chains below, sequenced in a study of blood T cell repertoires in COVID-19. Libraries were prepared by immunoSEQ multiplex PCR; TCRdb keeps only in-frame clonotypes and omits some of them. The top ten hold roughly 1.1% of the sample, which has around 290,000 clones, around 90% seen once. The sequenced sample was PBMCs or T cells enriched from blood (not recorded which). These TCRs come from a woman in her twenties or thirties who had recovered from COVID-19.

J is TRBJ2-7 and V is TRBV27, with a weak D call TRBD2 (5 bases). Germline CDR1 reads MNHEY; CDR2 reads SMNVEV (reference sequence). V lost 4 bases to trimming and J lost 0 bases, with 28 bases between them. The CDR3 spans 20 residues. DNA of the CDR3: TGTGCCAGCAGTTCGATATCAAAACATAGAGCGGATCGAAGCTCCTACGAGCAGTACTTC. Its translation is CASSSISKHRADRSSYEQYF.

Here the CDR3 DNA reads TGCGCCAGCAGCTTGAGTTTTTTGGGGGCTGCCGCTGAAGCTTTCTTT. Residues: CASSLSFLGAAAEAFF. The chain employs TRBV5-1 and TRBJ1-1, with D tentatively TRBD1 (6 bases). Germline loops: CDR1 SGHRS, CDR2 YFSETQ. CDR3 length equals 16 residues. Trimming stripped 1 base from V and 6 bases from J, with 19 bases between.

The genes are TRBV5-5 and TRBJ1-6; TRBD1 might be the D (6 bases). V gave up 3 bases and J gave up 6 bases, with 16 bases separating them. In germline, CDR1 is SGHKS, CDR2 YYEKEE (reference sequence). This CDR3 comprises 16 residues. CDR3 bases: TGTGCCAGCAGCTCACAGGGAACTACCCCTAATTCACCCCTCCACTTT. It translates to CASSSQGTTPNSPLHF.

This chain uses TRBV7-9 with TRBJ2-7, with a tentative D call TRBD2 (7 bases). The CDR3 is 17 residues long. The germline CDR1 and CDR2 sequences are SEHNR and FQNEAQ (reference sequence). Between the trimmed V and J ends, which lost 3 bases and 3 bases, there was a span of 21 bases. DNA for the CDR3: TGTGCCAGCAGCTTTCCTCGGGGGGCGCAAGGGGTCTACGAGCAGTACTTC. The encoded protein is CASSFPRGAQGVYEQYF.

The genes are TRBV7-9 and TRBJ2-1; tentative D call: TRBD2 (6 bases). The germline CDR1 and CDR2 sequences are SEHNR and FQNEAQ (reference sequence). The CDR3 spans 17 residues. Trimming shortened V by 0 bases and J by 6 bases, and 18 bases separated the two germline ends. The CDR3 DNA is TGTGCCAGCAGCTTAGCCCTAGGGCGTCGAGCGGGCAATGAGCAGTTCTTC. Its translation is CASSLALGRRAGNEQFF.

The CDR3 DNA reads TGTGCCAGCAGTCTGGACAGGGGCTATGGCTACACCTTC. Translating it yields CASSLDRGYGYTF. The chain employs TRBV3-1 (or the pseudogene TRBV3-2) and TRBJ1-2; the match to TRBD1 covers 9 bases. The germline V gene encodes CDR1 LGHDT and CDR2 YNNKEL (reference sequence). The V gene end was trimmed by 6 bases and the J gene end by 4 bases; junction bases not matched to a gene: 3. This CDR3 has 13 residues.

Only a few counts were recorded for this clone. The chain combines TRBV3-1 (or the pseudogene TRBV3-2) with TRBJ1-3, with D perhaps matching TRBD1 (6 bases). The V end lost 4 bases, the J end lost 3 bases, and 13 bases lay between the germline ends. The CDR3 length is 15 residues. CDR1 LGHDT and CDR2 YNNKEL come from the germline V gene (reference sequence). CDR3 sequence: CASSRTGLGGNTIYF. The CDR3 DNA follows: TGTGCCAGCAGCCGAACAGGGTTAGGTGGAAACACCATATATTTT.

The rearrangement joins TRBV30 to TRBJ2-6, with D perhaps matching TRBD2 (5 bases). CDR1 is GTSNPN and CDR2 is SVGIG in the germline V gene (reference sequence). Trimming shortened V by 4 bases and J by 2 bases, and 12 bases separated the two germline ends. The CDR3 has 15 residues. The CDR3 coding sequence is TGTGCCTGGAACGGGCTGCGGGCTGGGGCCAACGTCCTGACTTTC. Translating it yields CAWNGLRAGANVLTF.

This rearrangement joins TRBV7-9 to TRBJ2-7; a possible D gene is TRBD1 (6 bases). CDR1 SEHNR and CDR2 FQNEAQ come from the germline V gene (reference sequence). V lost 5 bases and J 0 bases, leaving 14 bases between the germline ends. The length of the CDR3 is 15 residues. CDR3 in DNA: TGTGCCAGCAGCGAGGACCGGACAGCCTCCTACGAGCAGTACTTC. It encodes CASSEDRTASYEQYF.

V is TRBV20-1 and J is TRBJ1-1; TRBD1 matches at 7 bases. The CDR3 sequence is 11 residues long. J was trimmed by 6 bases and V by 4 bases; bases with no gene match: 2. Germline V gives CDR1 DFQATT, CDR2 SNEGSKA (reference sequence). CDR3 sequence reads: CSAKGTAEAFF. In DNA, the CDR3 is TGCAGTGCTAAAGGGACAGCTGAAGCTTTCTTT.

The chain combines TRBV6-6 with TRBJ2-2, with D uncertain. The germline V gene has CDR1 MNHNY and CDR2 SVGAGI (reference sequence). Trimming shortened V by 3 bases and J by 7 bases, and 6 bases separated the two germline ends. This CDR3 has 12 amino acids. Written as DNA, the CDR3 is TGTGCCAGCAGTTATACGAGCGGGGAGCTGTTTTTT. Protein: CASSYTSGELFF.

In regard to this clone: The sample contains more than one DNA sequence encoding this CDR3. V is TRBV5-1 and J is TRBJ1-4; D ambiguous. The CDR3 consists of 14 residues. CDR1 is SGHRS and CDR2 is YFSETQ in the germline V gene. Trimming removed 1 base at V and 0 bases at J, with 4 bases between. CDR3 amino acids: CASSLTATNEKLFF. In nucleotides, the CDR3 is TGCGCCAGCAGCTTGACAGCAACTAATGAAAAACTGTTTTTT. Full variable domain (missing parts from reference TRBV5-1 and TRBJ1-4): KAGVTQTPRYLIKTRGQQVTLSCSPISGHRSVSWYQQTPGQGLQFLFEYFSETQRNKGNFPGRFSGRQFSNSRSEMNVSTLELGDSALYLCASSLTATNEKLFFGSGTQLSVL.

The chain uses TRBV19 and TRBJ1-2; 9 bases are a match to TRBD1. CDR3 length equals 15 residues. Trimming cost V 1 base and J 4 bases; bases outside gene matches: 4. Per the germline V gene, CDR1 is LNHDA and CDR2 is SQIVND (reference sequence). CDR3: CASSIVQGATYGYTF. CDR3 nucleotides: TGTGCCAGTAGTATAGTACAGGGGGCGACCTATGGCTACACCTTC.

This chain uses TRBV7-8 with TRBJ2-7; TRBD2 aligns across 8 bases. The CDR3 covers 13 residues. The V and J ends lost 4 bases and 5 bases, in that order; junction bases with no gene match: 4. Germline lookup yields CDR1 SGHVS and CDR2 FQNEAQ. CDR3: CASSSGLVNEQYF. The CDR3 bases are TGTGCCAGCAGCTCGGGACTAGTTAACGAGCAGTACTTC.

V is TRBV19 and J is TRBJ2-7, with 9 nucleotides matching TRBD1. The trim removed 3 bases at V and 3 bases at J, leaving 6 bases unmatched. The germline CDR1 and CDR2 sequences are LNHDA and SQIVND (reference sequence). This CDR3 is built from 15 residues. CDR3 protein: CASSITTGGYYEQYF. The DNA of the CDR3 is TGTGCCAGTAGTATTACGACAGGGGGGTACTACGAGCAGTACTTC.

The chain links TRBV5-5 to TRBJ1-1; D remains unclear. The CDR3 totals 15 residues. Germline V gene data show CDR1 as SGHKS and CDR2 as YYEKEE (reference sequence). V was cut by 0 bases and J by 0 bases, with 9 bases left in between. CDR3 protein: CASSLESVMNTEAFF. The CDR3 DNA sequence: TGTGCCAGCAGCTTGGAGTCGGTGATGAACACTGAAGCTTTCTTT.

This clone was seen a few times. The rearrangement links TRBV21-1 to TRBJ1-4; no DNA check was done on the table's D call, TRBD1. TRBV21-1 is a pseudogene locus. This CDR3 is built from 12 residues. CDR3 nucleotide sequence: TGTGCCAACCGGGACAGTAATGAAAAACTGTTTTTT. This encodes CANRDSNEKLFF.

The CDR3 bases are TGTGCCAGCAGCTTGACAGGGTCCCGTGAGCAGTTCTTC. Amino acids: CASSLTGSREQFF. This chain joins TRBV7-2 and TRBJ2-1, with 7 bases lining up with TRBD1. Germline trimming cut 3 bases from V and 9 bases from J; bases unmatched to any gene: 5. The CDR3 is 13 residues long. The V gene's germline CDR1 is SGHTA and CDR2 FQGNSA.

This chain joins TRBV6-5 and TRBJ2-3; no reliable D call. V lost 3 bases and J 0 bases, leaving 13 bases between the germline ends. CDR3 length: 16 amino acids. Germline lookup yields CDR1 MNHEY and CDR2 SVGAGI. The CDR3 reads CASSYRGSDSTDTQYF. CDR3 DNA: TGTGCCAGCAGTTATCGAGGCAGCGATAGCACAGATACGCAGTATTTT.

The chain combines TRBV7-8 with TRBJ2-3; TRBD2 agrees at 8 bases. This CDR3 region has 17 residues. Germline V lookup: CDR1 SGHVS, CDR2 FQNEAQ. After removal of 5 bases from V and 1 base from J, the junction contained 11 bases not matched to a gene. CDR3 amino acids: CASSPTWRGAGTDTQYF. CDR3 DNA: TGTGCCAGCAGCCCTACCTGGCGGGGGGCAGGCACAGATACGCAGTATTTT. Complete variable domain (other parts from reference TRBV7-8 and TRBJ2-3): GAGVSQSPRYKVAKRGQDVALRCDPISGHVSLFWYQQALGQGPEFLTYFQNEAQLDKSGLPSDRFFAERPEGSVSTLKIQRTQQEDSAVYLCASSPTWRGAGTDTQYFGPGTRLTVL.